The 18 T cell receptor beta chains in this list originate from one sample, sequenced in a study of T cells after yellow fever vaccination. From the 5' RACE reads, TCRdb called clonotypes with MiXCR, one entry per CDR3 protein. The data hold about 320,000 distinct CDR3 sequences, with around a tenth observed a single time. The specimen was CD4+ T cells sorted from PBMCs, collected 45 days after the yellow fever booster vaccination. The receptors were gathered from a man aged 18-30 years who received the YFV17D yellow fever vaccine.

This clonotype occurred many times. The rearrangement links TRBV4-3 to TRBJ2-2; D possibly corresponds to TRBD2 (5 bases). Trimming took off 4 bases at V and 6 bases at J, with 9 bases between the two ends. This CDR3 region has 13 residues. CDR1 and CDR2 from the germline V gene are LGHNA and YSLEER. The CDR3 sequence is CASSPAEAGELFF. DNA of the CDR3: TGCGCCAGCAGCCCAGCGGAGGCCGGGGAGCTGTTTTTT.

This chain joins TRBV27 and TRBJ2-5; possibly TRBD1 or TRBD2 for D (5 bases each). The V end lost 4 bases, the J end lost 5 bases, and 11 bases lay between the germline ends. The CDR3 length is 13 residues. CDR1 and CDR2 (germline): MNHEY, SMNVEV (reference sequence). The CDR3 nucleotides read TGTGCCAGCAGTTGGGGGTGGGCGGAGACCCAGTACTTC. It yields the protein CASSWGWAETQYF.

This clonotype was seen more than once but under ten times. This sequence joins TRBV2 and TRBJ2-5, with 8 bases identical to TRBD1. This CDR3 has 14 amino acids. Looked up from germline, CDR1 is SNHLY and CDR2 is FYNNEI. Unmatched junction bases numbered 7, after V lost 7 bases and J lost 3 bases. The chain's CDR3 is CASTLEDREETQYF. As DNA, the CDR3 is TGTGCCAGCACCCTAGAGGACAGGGAAGAGACCCAGTACTTC. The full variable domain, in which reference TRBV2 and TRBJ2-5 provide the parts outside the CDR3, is EPEVTQTPSHQVTQMGQEVILRCVPISNHLYFYWYRQILGQKVEFLVSFYNNEISEKSEIFDDQFSVERPDGSNFTLKIRSTKLEDSAMYFCASTLEDREETQYFGPGTRLLVL.

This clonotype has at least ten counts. Here the CDR3 DNA reads TGCAGTGGGGAGGGTGAGGGAGTGAACACTGAAGCTTTCTTT. It encodes CSGEGEGVNTEAFF. The chain combines TRBV20-1 with TRBJ1-1; D remains ambiguous. Germline assignment: CDR1 DFQATT and CDR2 SNEGSKA (reference sequence). CDR3 length: 14 residues. Trimming left V 7 bases short and J 0 bases short, with 15 bases between.

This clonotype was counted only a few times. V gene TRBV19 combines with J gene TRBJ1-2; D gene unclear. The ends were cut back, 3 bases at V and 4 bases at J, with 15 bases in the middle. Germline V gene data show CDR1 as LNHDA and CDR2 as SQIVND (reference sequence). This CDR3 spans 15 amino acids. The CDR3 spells CASSISAGGGYGYTF. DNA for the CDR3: TGTGCCAGTAGTATCTCGGCAGGTGGCGGCTATGGCTACACCTTC.

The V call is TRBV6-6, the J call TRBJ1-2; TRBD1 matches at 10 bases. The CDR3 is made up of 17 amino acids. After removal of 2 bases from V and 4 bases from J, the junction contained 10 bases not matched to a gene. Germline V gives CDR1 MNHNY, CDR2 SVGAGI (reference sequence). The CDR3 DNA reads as TGTGCCAGCAGTTACGCGGGTGGGACAGGGGCTTTCTATGGCTACACCTTC. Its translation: CASSYAGGTGAFYGYTF.

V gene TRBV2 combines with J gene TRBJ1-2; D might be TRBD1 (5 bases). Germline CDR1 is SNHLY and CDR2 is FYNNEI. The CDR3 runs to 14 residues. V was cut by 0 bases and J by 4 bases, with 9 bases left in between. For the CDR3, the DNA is TGTGCCAGCAGTGAAGCAGGGGTACTCTATGGCTACACCTTC. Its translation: CASSEAGVLYGYTF.

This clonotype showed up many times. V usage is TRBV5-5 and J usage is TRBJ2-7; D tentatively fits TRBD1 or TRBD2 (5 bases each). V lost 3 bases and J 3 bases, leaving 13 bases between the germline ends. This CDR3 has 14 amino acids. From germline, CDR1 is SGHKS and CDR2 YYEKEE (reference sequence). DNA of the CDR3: TGTGCCAGCAGCTCGGGACGGATCGGCTACGAGCAGTACTTC. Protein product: CASSSGRIGYEQYF.

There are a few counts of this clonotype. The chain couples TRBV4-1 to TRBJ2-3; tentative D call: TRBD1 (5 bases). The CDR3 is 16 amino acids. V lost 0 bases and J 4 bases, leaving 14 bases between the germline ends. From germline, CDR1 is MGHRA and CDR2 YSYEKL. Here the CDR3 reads CASSQEERGAADTQYF. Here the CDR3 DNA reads TGCGCCAGCAGCCAAGAGGAAAGGGGCGCAGCAGATACGCAGTATTTT.

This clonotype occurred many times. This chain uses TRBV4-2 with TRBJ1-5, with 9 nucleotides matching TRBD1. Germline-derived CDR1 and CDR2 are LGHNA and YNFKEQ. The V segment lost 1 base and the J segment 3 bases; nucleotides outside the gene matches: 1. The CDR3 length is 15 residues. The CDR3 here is CASSQGDRDNQPQHF. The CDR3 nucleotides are TGTGCCAGCAGCCAAGGGGACAGGGACAATCAGCCCCAGCATTTT.

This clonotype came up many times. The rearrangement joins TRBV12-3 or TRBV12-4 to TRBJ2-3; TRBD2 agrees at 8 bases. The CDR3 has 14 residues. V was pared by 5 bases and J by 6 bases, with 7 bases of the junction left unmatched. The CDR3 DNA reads TGTGCCAGCAGTCACGGGGGGGCAGGGGATACGCAGTATTTT. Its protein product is CASSHGGAGDTQYF.

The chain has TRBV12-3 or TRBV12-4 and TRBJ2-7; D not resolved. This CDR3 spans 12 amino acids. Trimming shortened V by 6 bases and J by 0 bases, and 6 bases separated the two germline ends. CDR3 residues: CASRVSSYEQYF. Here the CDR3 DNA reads TGTGCCAGCAGGGTTAGCTCCTACGAGCAGTACTTC.

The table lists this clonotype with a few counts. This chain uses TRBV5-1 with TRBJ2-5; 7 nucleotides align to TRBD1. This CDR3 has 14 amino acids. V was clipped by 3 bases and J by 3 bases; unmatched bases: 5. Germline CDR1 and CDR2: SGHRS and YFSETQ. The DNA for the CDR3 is TGCGCCAGCAGCTCTGGACAGGCCAAAGAGACCCAGTACTTC. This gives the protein CASSSGQAKETQYF. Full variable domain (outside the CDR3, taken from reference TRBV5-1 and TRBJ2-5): KAGVTQTPRYLIKTRGQQVTLSCSPISGHRSVSWYQQTPGQGLQFLFEYFSETQRNKGNFPGRFSGRQFSNSRSEMNVSTLELGDSALYLCASSSGQAKETQYFGPGTRLLVL.

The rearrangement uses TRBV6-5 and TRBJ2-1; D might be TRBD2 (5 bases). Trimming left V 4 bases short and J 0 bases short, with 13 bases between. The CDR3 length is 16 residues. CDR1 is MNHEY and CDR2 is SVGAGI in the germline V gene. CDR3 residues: CASSFLRAGSYNEQFF. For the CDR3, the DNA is TGTGCCAGCAGTTTTCTGCGGGCGGGCTCCTACAATGAGCAGTTCTTC.

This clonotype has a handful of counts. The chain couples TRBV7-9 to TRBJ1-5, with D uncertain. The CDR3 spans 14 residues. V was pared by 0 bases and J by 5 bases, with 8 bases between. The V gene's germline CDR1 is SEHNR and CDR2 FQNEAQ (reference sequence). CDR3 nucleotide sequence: TGTGCCAGCAGCTTAGCCCTTCCGGATCAGCCCCAGCATTTT. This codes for CASSLALPDQPQHF.

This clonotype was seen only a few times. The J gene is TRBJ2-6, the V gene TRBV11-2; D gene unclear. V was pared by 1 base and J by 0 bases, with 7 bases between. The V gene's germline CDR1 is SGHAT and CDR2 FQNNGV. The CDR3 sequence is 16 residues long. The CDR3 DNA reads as TGTGCCAGCAGCTTAGGGGATCCCTCTGGGGCCAACGTCCTGACTTTC. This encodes CASSLGDPSGANVLTF.

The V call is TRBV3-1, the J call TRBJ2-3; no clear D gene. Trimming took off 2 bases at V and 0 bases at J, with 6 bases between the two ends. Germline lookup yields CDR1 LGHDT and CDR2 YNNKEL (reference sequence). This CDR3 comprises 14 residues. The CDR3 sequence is CASSQLYSTDTQYF. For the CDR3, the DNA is TGTGCCAGCAGCCAATTGTATAGCACAGATACGCAGTATTTT.

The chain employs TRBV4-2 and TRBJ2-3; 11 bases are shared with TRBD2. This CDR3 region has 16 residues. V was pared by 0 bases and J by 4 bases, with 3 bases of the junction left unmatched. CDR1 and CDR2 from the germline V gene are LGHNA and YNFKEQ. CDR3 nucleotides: TGTGCCAGCAGCCAAGATAAACTAGCGGGGGCAGATACGCAGTATTTT. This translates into CASSQDKLAGADTQYF.